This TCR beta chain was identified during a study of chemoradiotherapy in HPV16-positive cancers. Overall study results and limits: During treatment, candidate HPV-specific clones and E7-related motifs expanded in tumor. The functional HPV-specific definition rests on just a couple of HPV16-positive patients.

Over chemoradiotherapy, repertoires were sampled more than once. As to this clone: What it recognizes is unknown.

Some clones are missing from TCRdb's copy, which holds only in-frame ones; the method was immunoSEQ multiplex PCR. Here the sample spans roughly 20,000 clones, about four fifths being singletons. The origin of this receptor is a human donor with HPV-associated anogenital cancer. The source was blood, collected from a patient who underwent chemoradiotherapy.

CDR3 region: CASSARQGANSPLHF. The CDR3 DNA follows: TGTGCCAGCAGCGCGAGACAGGGGGCGAATTCACCCCTCCACTTT. The chain joins TRBV9 to TRBJ1-6; 10 positions agree with TRBD1. J gave up 7 bases and V 3 bases, and 4 bases lay outside the gene matches. Germline V gene sequence: CDR1 SGDLS, CDR2 YYNGEE. This CDR3 region has 15 residues.